This passage covers 12 T cell receptor beta chains from one sample sequenced in a study of blood T cell repertoires in COVID-19. Clones were read by immunoSEQ multiplex PCR, and TCRdb kept only the in-frame ones, dropping some. The sample consists of fewer than 110,000 clones, roughly 92% of them appearing once. Sample: peripheral blood. These receptors were obtained from a man in his fifties or sixties with active COVID-19.

The CDR3 coding sequence is TGTGCCAGTAGTATTTCACCCTCTTTCTACAGGGGTTTAGGCAATGAGCAGTTCTTC. This codes for CASSISPSFYRGLGNEQFF. This sequence joins TRBV19 and TRBJ2-1; 7 nucleotides match TRBD1. Germline CDR1 and CDR2: LNHDA and SQIVND (reference sequence). The CDR3 totals 19 residues. V lost 3 bases, J lost 6 bases, and 20 bases stayed unmatched.

The rearrangement links TRBV7-7 to TRBJ2-1, with D perhaps matching TRBD1 (5 bases). V shed 4 bases and J shed 3 bases, with 7 bases lying between them. This CDR3 has 13 residues. CDR1 SSHAT and CDR2 FNYEAQ come from the germline V gene (reference sequence). CDR3 in DNA: TGTGCCAGCAGCTCCGACAGCTACAATGAGCAGTTCTTC. Protein: CASSSDSYNEQFF.

The chain combines TRBV24-1 with TRBJ1-1; a weak D match, TRBD1 (6 bases). V was clipped by 7 bases and J by 13 bases, with 27 bases between them. The CDR3 extends over 15 amino acids. Germline CDR1 is KGHDR and CDR2 is SFDVKD. The CDR3 loop is CATSGGGANISPHFF. In DNA form, the CDR3 reads TGTGCCACCAGCGGAGGGGGGGCCAACATTTCTCCTCATTTCTTT.

The table lists this clone with a few counts. The CDR3 sequence: CAWMYSGNSPLHF. The CDR3 bases are TGTGCCTGGATGTACAGCGGTAATTCACCCCTCCACTTT. This chain uses TRBV30 with TRBJ1-6; D not resolved. Germline V gives CDR1 GTSNPN, CDR2 SVGIG (reference sequence). Trimming stripped 4 bases from V and 6 bases from J, with 10 bases between. The CDR3 spans 13 residues.

The rearrangement links TRBV19 to TRBJ2-3, with 7 bases matching TRBD1. Germline trimming cut 5 bases from V and 2 bases from J; bases unmatched to any gene: 7. The CDR3 has 15 amino acids. Germline lookup yields CDR1 LNHDA and CDR2 SQIVND (reference sequence). The CDR3 reads CASSPRTGSTDTQYF. The CDR3, as DNA: TGTGCCAGTAGTCCTAGGACAGGATCCACAGATACGCAGTATTTT.

The V and J genes are TRBV19 and TRBJ2-1, with D tentatively TRBD1 (5 bases). The V end was cut by 5 bases, the J end by 4 bases, with 18 bases between. The CDR3 extends over 16 amino acids. The germline CDR1 and CDR2 sequences are LNHDA and SQIVND (reference sequence). The CDR3 spells CASSGTGFLEYNEQFF. For the CDR3, the DNA is TGTGCCAGTAGTGGAACAGGATTTCTGGAGTACAATGAGCAGTTCTTC.

This rearrangement joins TRBV4-1 to TRBJ2-5; D gene unclear. The CDR3 extends over 14 amino acids. The germline gives CDR1 MGHRA, CDR2 YSYEKL. Trimming took off 5 bases at V and 4 bases at J, with 14 bases between the two ends. This chain's CDR3 is CASSVSDTLETQYF. In DNA, the CDR3 is TGCGCCAGCAGCGTTTCTGATACTTTAGAGACCCAGTACTTC.

The CDR3, as DNA: TGTGCCAGCAGCACGGCGGCGGGAGGGCGCCCCTACGAGCAGTACTTC. This encodes CASSTAAGGRPYEQYF. The chain joins TRBV3-1 (or the pseudogene TRBV3-2) to TRBJ2-7; 9 nucleotides agree with TRBD2. Germline V gives CDR1 LGHDT, CDR2 YNNKEL (reference sequence). CDR3 size: 16 residues. V gave up 5 bases and J gave up 2 bases; unmatched junction bases: 10.

The gene calls are TRBV10-3 and TRBJ1-3; TRBD1 matches 7 bases. The CDR3 runs to 15 residues. Per germline, CDR1 ENHRY and CDR2 SYGVKD. Trimming cost V 5 bases and J 1 base; bases outside gene matches: 5. The DNA for the CDR3 is TGTGCCATCAGTAAAACAGGGGATTCTGGAAACACCATATATTTT. Its protein is CAISKTGDSGNTIYF.

This clone was observed a single time. The chain has TRBV5-8 and TRBJ1-1; D uncertain. The V gene lost 2 bases and the J gene lost 1 base, with 6 bases spanning the gap. CDR1 and CDR2 (germline): SGHTS, YDEGEE. The CDR3 is made up of 13 amino acids. The CDR3 sequence: CASSFNWNTEAFF. DNA of the CDR3: TGTGCCAGCAGCTTTAACTGGAACACTGAAGCTTTCTTT.

The chain employs TRBV4-1 and TRBJ2-7, with D hard to call. CDR1 and CDR2 from the germline V gene are MGHRA and YSYEKL. This CDR3 is 14 amino acids long. The V and J ends lost 0 bases and 1 base respectively, with 7 bases between them. CDR3 residues: CASSQDRTSYEQYF. CDR3 DNA: TGCGCCAGCAGCCAAGACAGAACGTCCTACGAGCAGTACTTC.

V gene TRBV2 combines with J gene TRBJ2-2; D remains unclear. The CDR3 loop spans 14 amino acids. Germline V gives CDR1 SNHLY, CDR2 FYNNEI. Trimming took 8 bases from V and 5 from J, leaving 15 bases between them. CDR3 amino acids: CASRPLDRTGELFF. The CDR3 nucleotides read TGTGCCAGCCGGCCCCTAGATCGGACCGGGGAGCTGTTTTTT.